The rows below give T cell receptor beta chains drawn from one sample of a study of blood T cell repertoires in COVID-19. Profiling relied on immunoSEQ multiplex PCR, and the TCRdb table lists in-frame clones only, not all of them. The sample lists some 330,000 clones, around 87% occurring once. Sequenced material: PBMCs or T cells enriched from blood (not recorded which). These receptors were collected from a man between 35 and 55 years old in a cohort exposed to, infected with or recovered from COVID-19 (not recorded which). The CDR3 runs from the conserved cysteine through the conserved F or W. The D gene is left open where the match is weak. The size of a clone is reported for some rows only, either as once, few or many, or as a class for expanded clones.

j_gene | d_gene | v_gene | abundance | CDR3aa | CDR3nt
TRBJ1-2 | TRBD1 | TRBV4-2 | - | CASSQAQTGIGGYTF | TGTGCCAGCAGCCAAGCCCAGACAGGGATAGGAGGCTACACCTTC
TRBJ2-1 | - | TRBV28 | - | CASSSPRAGARGLNEQFF | TGTGCCAGCAGTTCCCCGCGGGCCGGAGCGCGGGGTTTAAATGAGCAGTTCTTC
TRBJ2-7 | TRBD1 | TRBV15 | - | CATSARDRGEQYF | TGTGCCACCAGCGCCCGGGACAGGGGCGAGCAGTACTTC
TRBJ1-1 | - | TRBV7-2 | - | CASSLVAQGLTEAFF | TGTGCCAGCAGCTTAGTTGCTCAGGGGCTCACTGAAGCTTTCTTT
TRBJ1-3 | TRBD1 | TRBV28 | - | CASSLNPAGGTGNTIYF | TGTGCCAGCAGTTTGAACCCAGCAGGGGGCACTGGAAACACCATATATTTT
TRBJ2-1 | TRBD2 | TRBV29-1 | - | CSAPAGDWGYNEQFF | TGCAGCGCCCCGGCGGGGGACTGGGGTTACAATGAGCAGTTCTTC
TRBJ1-6 | - | TRBV5-1 | - | CASSSGRGNSPLHF | TGCGCCAGCAGCTCCGGACGGGGGAATTCACCCCTCCACTTT
TRBJ1-3 | - | TRBV4-1 | many | CASSQDKGAGNTIYF | TGCGCCAGCAGCCAAGATAAAGGGGCTGGAAACACCATATATTTT
TRBJ2-7 | TRBD1 | TRBV28 | - | CASSRQGYEQYF | TGTGCCAGCAGTAGACAGGGCTACGAGCAGTACTTC
TRBJ2-5 | TRBD2 | TRBV5-6 | - | CASSFGTSEETQYF | TGTGCCAGCAGCTTTGGGACTAGCGAAGAGACCCAGTACTTC